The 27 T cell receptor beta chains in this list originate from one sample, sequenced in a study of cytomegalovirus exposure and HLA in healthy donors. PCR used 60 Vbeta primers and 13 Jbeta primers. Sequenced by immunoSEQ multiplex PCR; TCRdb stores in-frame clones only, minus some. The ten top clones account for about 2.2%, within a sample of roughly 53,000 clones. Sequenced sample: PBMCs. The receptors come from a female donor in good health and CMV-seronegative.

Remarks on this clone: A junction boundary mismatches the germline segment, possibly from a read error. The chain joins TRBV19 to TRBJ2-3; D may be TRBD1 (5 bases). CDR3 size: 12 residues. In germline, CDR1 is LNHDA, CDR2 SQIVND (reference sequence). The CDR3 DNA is TGTGCCACAGGCAGGGCCACAGATGCGCAGTATTTT. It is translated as CATGRATDAQYF.

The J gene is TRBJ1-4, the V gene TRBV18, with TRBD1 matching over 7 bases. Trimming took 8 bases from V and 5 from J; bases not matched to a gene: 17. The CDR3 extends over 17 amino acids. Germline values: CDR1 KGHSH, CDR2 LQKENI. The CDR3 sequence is CASQRSRMTGRNEKLFF. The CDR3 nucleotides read TGTGCCAGCCAAAGATCGCGAATGACAGGGAGAAATGAAAAACTGTTTTTT. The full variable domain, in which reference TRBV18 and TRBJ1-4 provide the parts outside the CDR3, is NAGVMQNPRHLVRRRGQEARLRCSPMKGHSHVYWYRQLPEEGLKFMVYLQKENIIDESGMPKERFSAEFPKEGPSILRIQQVVRGDSAAYFCASQRSRMTGRNEKLFFGSGTQLSVL.

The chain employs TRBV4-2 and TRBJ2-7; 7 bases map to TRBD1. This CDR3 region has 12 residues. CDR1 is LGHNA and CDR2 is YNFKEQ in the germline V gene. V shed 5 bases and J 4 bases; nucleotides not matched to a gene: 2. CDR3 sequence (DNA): TGTGCCAGCAGCACGACAGGGTACGAGCAGTACTTC. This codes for CASSTTGYEQYF.

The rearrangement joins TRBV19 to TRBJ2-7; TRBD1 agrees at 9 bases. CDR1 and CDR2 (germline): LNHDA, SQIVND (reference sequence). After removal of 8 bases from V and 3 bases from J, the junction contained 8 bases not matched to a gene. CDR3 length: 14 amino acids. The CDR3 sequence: CASRRTGENYEQYF. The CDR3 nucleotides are TGTGCCAGTCGTAGGACAGGGGAAAACTACGAGCAGTACTTC. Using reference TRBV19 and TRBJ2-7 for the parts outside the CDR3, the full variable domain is DGGITQSPKYLFRKEGQNVTLSCEQNLNHDAMYWYRQDPGQGLRLIYYSQIVNDFQKGDIAEGYSVSREKKESFPLTVTSAQKNPTAFYLCASRRTGENYEQYFGPGTRLTVT.

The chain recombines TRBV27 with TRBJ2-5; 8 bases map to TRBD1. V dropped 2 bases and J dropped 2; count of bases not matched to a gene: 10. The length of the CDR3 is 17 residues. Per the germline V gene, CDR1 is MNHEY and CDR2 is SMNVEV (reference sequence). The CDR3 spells CASSLVPQGTGQETQYF. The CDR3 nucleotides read TGTGCCAGCAGTTTAGTCCCCCAGGGGACAGGTCAAGAGACCCAGTACTTC.

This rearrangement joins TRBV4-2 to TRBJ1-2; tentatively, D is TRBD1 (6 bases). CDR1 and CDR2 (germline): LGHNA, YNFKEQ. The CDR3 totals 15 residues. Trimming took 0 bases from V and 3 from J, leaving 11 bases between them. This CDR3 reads CASSQDQGSDYGYTF. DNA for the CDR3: TGTGCCAGCAGCCAAGATCAGGGGAGCGACTATGGCTACACCTTC.

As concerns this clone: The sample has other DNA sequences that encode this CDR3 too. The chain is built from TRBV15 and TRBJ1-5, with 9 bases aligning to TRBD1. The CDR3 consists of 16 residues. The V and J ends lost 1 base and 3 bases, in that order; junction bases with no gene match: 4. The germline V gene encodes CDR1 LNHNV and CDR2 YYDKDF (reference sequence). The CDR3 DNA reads TGTGCCACCAGCAGAGGGGGGGACAGGGTCAATCAGCCCCAGCATTTT. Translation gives CATSRGGDRVNQPQHF.

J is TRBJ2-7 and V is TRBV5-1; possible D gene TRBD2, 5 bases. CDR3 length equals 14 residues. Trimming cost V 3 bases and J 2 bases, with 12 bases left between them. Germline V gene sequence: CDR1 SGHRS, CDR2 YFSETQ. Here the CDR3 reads CASSSSTGTYEQYF. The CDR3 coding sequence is TGCGCCAGCAGCTCGTCCACGGGAACCTACGAGCAGTACTTC.

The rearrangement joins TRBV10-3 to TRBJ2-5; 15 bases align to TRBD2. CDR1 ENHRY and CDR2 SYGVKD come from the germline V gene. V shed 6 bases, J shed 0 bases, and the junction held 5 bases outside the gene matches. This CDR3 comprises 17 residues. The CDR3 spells CAISEGTSGGYQETQYF. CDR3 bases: TGTGCCATCAGCGAGGGGACTAGCGGGGGGTACCAAGAGACCCAGTACTTC.

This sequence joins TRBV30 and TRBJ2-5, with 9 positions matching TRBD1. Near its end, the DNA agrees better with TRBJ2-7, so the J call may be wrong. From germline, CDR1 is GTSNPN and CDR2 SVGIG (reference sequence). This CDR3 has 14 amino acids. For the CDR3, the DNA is TGTGCCTGGAACAGGGGGCCGTTATCCTACGAGCAGTACTTC. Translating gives CAWNRGPLSYEQYF.

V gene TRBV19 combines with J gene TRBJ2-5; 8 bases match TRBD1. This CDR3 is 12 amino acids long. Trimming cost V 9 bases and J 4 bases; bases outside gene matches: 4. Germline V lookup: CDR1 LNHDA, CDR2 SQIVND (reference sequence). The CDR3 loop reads CASRGRGETQYF. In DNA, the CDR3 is TGTGCCAGCAGGGGGCGTGGAGAGACCCAGTACTTC.

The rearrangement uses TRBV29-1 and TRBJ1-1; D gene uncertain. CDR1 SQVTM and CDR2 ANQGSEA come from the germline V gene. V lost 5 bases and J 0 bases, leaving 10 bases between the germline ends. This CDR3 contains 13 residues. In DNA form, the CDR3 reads TGCAGCGTTACGGGATCCATGAACACTGAAGCTTTCTTT. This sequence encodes CSVTGSMNTEAFF.

The CDR3 nucleotides read TGTGCCAGCAGCCCACATCAGGATAAGGGCAATCAGCCCCAGCATTTT. This encodes CASSPHQDKGNQPQHF. This chain links TRBV4-2 with TRBJ1-5; D remains unclear. This CDR3 region has 16 residues. Germline assignment: CDR1 LGHNA and CDR2 YNFKEQ. The V gene lost 4 bases and the J gene lost 2 bases, with 15 bases spanning the gap.

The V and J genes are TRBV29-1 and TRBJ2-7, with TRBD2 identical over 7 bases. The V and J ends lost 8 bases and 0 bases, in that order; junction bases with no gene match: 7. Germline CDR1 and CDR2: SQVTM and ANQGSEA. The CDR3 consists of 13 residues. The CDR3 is CSTREVSSYEQYF. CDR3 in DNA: TGCAGCACCCGGGAGGTGAGCTCCTACGAGCAGTACTTC.

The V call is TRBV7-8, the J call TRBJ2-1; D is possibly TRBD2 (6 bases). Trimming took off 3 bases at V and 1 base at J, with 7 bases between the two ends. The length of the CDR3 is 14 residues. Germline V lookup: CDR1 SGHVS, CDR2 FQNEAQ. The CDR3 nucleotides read TGTGCCAGCAGCTTTAGCGGTTCCTACAATGAGCAGTTCTTC. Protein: CASSFSGSYNEQFF.

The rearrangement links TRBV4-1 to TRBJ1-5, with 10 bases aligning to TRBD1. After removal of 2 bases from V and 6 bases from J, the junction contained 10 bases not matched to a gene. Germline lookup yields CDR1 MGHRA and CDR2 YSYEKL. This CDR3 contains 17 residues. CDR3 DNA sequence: TGCGCCAGCAGCCAATCACCGGGACAGGGGACGGGTCAGCCCCAGCATTTT. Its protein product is CASSQSPGQGTGQPQHF.

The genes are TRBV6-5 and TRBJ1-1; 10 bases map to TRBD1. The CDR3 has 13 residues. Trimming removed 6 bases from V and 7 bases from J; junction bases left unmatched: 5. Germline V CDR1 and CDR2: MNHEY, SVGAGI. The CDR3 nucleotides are TGTGCCAGCAGGCTCCGGGACAGGGGTGAAGCTTTCTTT. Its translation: CASRLRDRGEAFF.

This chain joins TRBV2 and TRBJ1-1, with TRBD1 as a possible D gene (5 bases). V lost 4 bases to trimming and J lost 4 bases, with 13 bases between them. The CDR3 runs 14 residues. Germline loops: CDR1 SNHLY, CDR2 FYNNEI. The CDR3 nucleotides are TGTGCCAGCAGTGTGGCAGGGCAGGGCACTGAAGCTTTCTTT. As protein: CASSVAGQGTEAFF.

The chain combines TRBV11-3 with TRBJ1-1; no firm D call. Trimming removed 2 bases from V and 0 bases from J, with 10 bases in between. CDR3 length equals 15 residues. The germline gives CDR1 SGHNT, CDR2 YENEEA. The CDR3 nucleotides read TGTGCCAGCAGCTTACCGGGAACCTTGAACACTGAAGCTTTCTTT. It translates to CASSLPGTLNTEAFF.

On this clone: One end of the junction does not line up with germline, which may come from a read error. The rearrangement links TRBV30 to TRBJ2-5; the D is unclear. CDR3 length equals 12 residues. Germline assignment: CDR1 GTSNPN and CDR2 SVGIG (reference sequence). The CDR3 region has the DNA TGTGCCTGGAGTGTACTGAGTGAGATCCAGTACTTC. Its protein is CAWSVLSEIQYF.

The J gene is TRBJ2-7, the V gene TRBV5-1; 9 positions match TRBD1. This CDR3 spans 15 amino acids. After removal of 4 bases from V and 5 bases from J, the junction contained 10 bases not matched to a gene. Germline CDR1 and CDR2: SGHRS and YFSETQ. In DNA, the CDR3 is TGCGCCAGCAGCCGGGGGACAGGGACGCCTAACGAGCAGTACTTC. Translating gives CASSRGTGTPNEQYF.

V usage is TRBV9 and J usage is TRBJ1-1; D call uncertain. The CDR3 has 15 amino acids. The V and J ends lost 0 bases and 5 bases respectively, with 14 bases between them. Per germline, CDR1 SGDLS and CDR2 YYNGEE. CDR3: CASSVGALGATEAFF. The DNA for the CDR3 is TGTGCCAGCAGCGTAGGGGCCCTGGGAGCAACTGAAGCTTTCTTT.

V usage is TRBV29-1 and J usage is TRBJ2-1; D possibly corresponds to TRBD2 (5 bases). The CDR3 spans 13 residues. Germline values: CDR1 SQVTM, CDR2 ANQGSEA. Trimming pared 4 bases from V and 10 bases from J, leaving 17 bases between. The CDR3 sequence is CSVGVGNGDEQFF. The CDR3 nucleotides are TGCAGCGTTGGGGTCGGGAACGGTGACGAGCAGTTCTTC.

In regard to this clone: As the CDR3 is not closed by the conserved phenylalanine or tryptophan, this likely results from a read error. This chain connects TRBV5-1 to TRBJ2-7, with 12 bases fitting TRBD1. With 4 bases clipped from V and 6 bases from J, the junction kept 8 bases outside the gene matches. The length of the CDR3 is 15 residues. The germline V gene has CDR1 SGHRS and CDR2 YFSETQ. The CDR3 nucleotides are TGCGCCAGCAGCATTTCCGGGACAGGGGGCGGCGAGCAGTACCTC. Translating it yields CASSISGTGGGEQYL.

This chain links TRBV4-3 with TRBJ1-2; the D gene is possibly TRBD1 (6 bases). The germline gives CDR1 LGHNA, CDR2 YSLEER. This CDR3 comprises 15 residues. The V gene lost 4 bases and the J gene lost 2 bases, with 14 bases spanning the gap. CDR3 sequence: CASSPGGGLNYGYTF. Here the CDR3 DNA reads TGCGCCAGCAGCCCCGGGGGGGGGCTCAACTATGGCTACACCTTC.

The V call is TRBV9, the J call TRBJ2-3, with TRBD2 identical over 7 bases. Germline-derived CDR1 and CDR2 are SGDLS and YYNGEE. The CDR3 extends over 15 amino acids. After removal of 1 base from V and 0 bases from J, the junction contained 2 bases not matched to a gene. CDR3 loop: CASSVLAASTDTQYF. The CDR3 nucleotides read TGTGCCAGCAGCGTACTAGCGGCTAGCACAGATACGCAGTATTTT.

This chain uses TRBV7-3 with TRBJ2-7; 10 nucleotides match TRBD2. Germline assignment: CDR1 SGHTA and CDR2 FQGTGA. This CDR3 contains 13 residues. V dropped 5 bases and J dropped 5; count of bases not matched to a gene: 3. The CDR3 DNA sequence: TGTGCCAGCAGCCGCGGACTAGCGGACGAGCAGTACTTC. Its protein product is CASSRGLADEQYF.